This T cell receptor (beta chain) was profiled in a study of blood T cells in healthy people across ages. Primers used in a second PCR of about 6 to 11 cycles were a sample-barcoded 5' primer and a J-beta primer mix. TCRdb re-called the 5' RACE reads through MiXCR, storing one row per CDR3 protein. Of 870,000 or so distinct CDR3 sequences listed, 29% are singletons. For this clonotype: A much larger clone differs by one base, so this may be a read error.

J lost 6 bases, V lost 3 bases, and 8 bases had no gene match. CDR1 is SEHNR, CDR2 FQNEAQ, per germline (reference sequence). The CDR3 has 15 amino acids. Material for sequencing was blood. The clonotype was recovered from a woman of 80 years or more in good health. The chain joins TRBV7-9 to TRBJ1-2; 9 bases map to TRBD1. CDR3 coding DNA: TGTGCCAGCAGCTTCACACGACGACAGGGGGATGGCTACACCTTC. It codes for CASSFTRRQGDGYTF.